The 23 T cell receptor beta chains below all came from one sample that was sequenced in a study of regulatory T cells in long-lasting Graves disease. The authors built TCR beta libraries using iRepertoire HTBI primers and Arm-PCR of CDR3 regions. Using its own MiXCR run on the multiplex PCR reads, TCRdb lists one record per CDR3 protein. The sample contains about 400,000 distinct CDR3 sequences, 15% of which appear only once. Time point of the sample: newly diagnosed GD, antithyroid drugs for less than 3 months. Making the TCR library involved RNA that had been extracted from PBMCs. Sequencing used peripheral blood mononuclear cells (PBMCs), obtained at new diagnosis, from a patient treated with antithyroid drugs. The receptors derive from a female donor with Graves disease.

The V gene is TRBV5-1, the J gene TRBJ2-5; 7 bases map to TRBD1. The CDR3 runs 16 residues. CDR1 and CDR2 from the germline V gene are SGHRS and YFSETQ. V gave up 4 bases and J gave up 2 bases; unmatched junction bases: 11. In DNA form, the CDR3 reads TGCGCCAGCAGCCCTGGACCCCGACAGGGTCAAGAGACCCAGTACTTC. Its translation is CASSPGPRQGQETQYF.

The J gene is TRBJ2-1, the V gene TRBV2; D is undetermined. V was trimmed by 8 bases and J by 0 bases, leaving 20 bases between them. The CDR3 is 17 residues long. CDR1 is SNHLY, CDR2 FYNNEI, per germline. The CDR3 sequence is CASSPTTPQHSYNEQFF. The CDR3 bases are TGTGCCAGCTCACCGACCACGCCGCAACACTCCTACAATGAGCAGTTCTTC.

There are many counts of this clonotype. The chain joins TRBV12-3 or TRBV12-4 to TRBJ1-5; weak D call: TRBD1 (5 bases). Trimming removed 6 bases at V and 7 bases at J, with 10 bases between. This CDR3 is built from 12 residues. The CDR3 region is CASSERGQPQHF. In DNA form, the CDR3 reads TGTGCCAGCAGCGAACGGGGGCAGCCCCAGCATTTT.

Details on this clonotype: It may be a read error: a sequence one base away is much more abundant. This sequence joins TRBV12-3 or TRBV12-4 and TRBJ2-7; 8 bases are shared with TRBD2. J lost 1 base, V lost 0 bases, and 8 bases had no gene match. This CDR3 spans 17 amino acids. The CDR3, as DNA: TGTGCCAGCAGTTTAGCGCGTGGCGGGGGGTTTTCCTACGAGCAGTACTTC. This codes for CASSLARGGGFSYEQYF.

This clonotype was counted a few times. V is TRBV12-3 or TRBV12-4 and J is TRBJ1-2; tentative D call: TRBD1 (5 bases). The CDR3 runs to 18 residues. V was pared by 4 bases and J by 8 bases, with 29 bases between. The DNA for the CDR3 is TGTGCCAGCAGTTCTTTAGGTCGTTCTGCCCTTGGGGGAGGGGGCTACACCTTC. This encodes CASSSLGRSALGGGGYTF.

This clonotype was counted many times. The chain links TRBV7-9 to TRBJ2-7; D gene unclear. The CDR3 is 14 residues long. V lost 5 bases to trimming and J lost 2 bases, with 13 bases between them. CDR1 and CDR2 (germline): SEHNR, FQNEAQ (reference sequence). The CDR3 DNA follows: TGTGCCAGCAGCGATAGGACCGGTACCTACGAGCAGTACTTC. This sequence encodes CASSDRTGTYEQYF.

This clonotype was seen a few times. This chain uses TRBV4-1 with TRBJ2-7; D ambiguous. Germline V lookup: CDR1 MGHRA, CDR2 YSYEKL. The ends were cut back, 1 base at V and 3 bases at J, with 7 bases in the middle. The CDR3 covers 13 residues. The CDR3 sequence is CASSQGSFYEQYF. The CDR3 nucleotides are TGCGCCAGCAGCCAAGGCAGTTTCTACGAGCAGTACTTC.

This clonotype was picked up many times. This chain uses TRBV5-4 with TRBJ1-1; the D gene is possibly TRBD1 (5 bases). The CDR3 spans 15 residues. Germline assignment: CDR1 SGHNT and CDR2 YYREEE (reference sequence). The germline V and J ends were trimmed by 0 bases and 3 bases, with 12 bases remaining between them. The DNA of the CDR3 is TGTGCCAGCAGCTTGGGTGGGGGGGGAGACACTGAAGCTTTCTTT. It specifies CASSLGGGGDTEAFF.

This rearrangement joins TRBV28 to TRBJ2-7; the D is unclear. This CDR3 is 19 amino acids long. Trimming shortened V by 4 bases and J by 4 bases, and 29 bases separated the two germline ends. Germline CDR1 and CDR2: MDHEN and SYDVKM. The DNA of the CDR3 is TGTGCCAGCAGTTCCACCACCATCCGACACCTAGGTCTCCTTTACGAGCAGTACTTC. This sequence encodes CASSSTTIRHLGLLYEQYF.

This clonotype was detected many times. The J gene is TRBJ2-3, the V gene TRBV27; unclear D gene. V was clipped by 6 bases and J by 0 bases, with 10 bases between them. The length of the CDR3 is 14 residues. Germline CDR1 reads MNHEY; CDR2 reads SMNVEV (reference sequence). The CDR3 here is CASRRTPSTDTQYF. The CDR3 DNA is TGTGCCAGCAGGAGGACGCCGAGCACAGATACGCAGTATTTT.

This clonotype was counted many times. A read error may account for a junction end that differs from germline. The rearrangement joins TRBV12-5 to TRBJ2-7; 12 bases are a match to TRBD2. The CDR3 contains 14 residues. Germline CDR1 is LGHNT and CDR2 is FRNRAP. The CDR3 spells CASGGLAGTYKQYF. The CDR3 DNA sequence: TGTGCTAGTGGGGGACTAGCGGGTACCTACAAGCAGTACTTC.

Many counts were recorded for this clonotype. This chain links TRBV27 with TRBJ1-2; D is undetermined. CDR1 is MNHEY, CDR2 SMNVEV, per germline (reference sequence). Trimming left V 4 bases short and J 3 bases short, with 12 bases between. The CDR3 length is 14 residues. For the CDR3, the DNA is TGTGCCAGCAGTTGGAGGCGGCATGACTATGGCTACACCTTC. Translation gives CASSWRRHDYGYTF.

About this clonotype: A much more abundant neighbour one base away suggests this may be a read error. The CDR3 protein is CASSGQIEQFF. The DNA of the CDR3 is TGTGCCAGCAGCGGACAGATCGAGCAGTTCTTC. This rearrangement joins TRBV12-3 or TRBV12-4 to TRBJ2-1; possibly TRBD1 for D (6 bases). The CDR3 length is 11 residues. V dropped 6 bases and J dropped 10 bases, with 10 bases sitting between them.

This clonotype appeared many times. V is TRBV30 and J is TRBJ2-7, with 8 bases that match TRBD1. CDR3 length equals 13 residues. Germline CDR1 GTSNPN, CDR2 SVGIG (reference sequence). After removal of 2 bases from V and 6 bases from J, the junction contained 6 bases not matched to a gene. The CDR3 coding sequence is TGTGCCTGGAGTTACGACAGGGGAAGCGAGCAGTACTTC. Protein: CAWSYDRGSEQYF.

The rearrangement uses TRBV20-1 and TRBJ2-2; 8 positions match TRBD1. V was clipped by 3 bases and J by 4 bases; unmatched bases: 7. The germline V gene has CDR1 DFQATT and CDR2 SNEGSKA (reference sequence). The CDR3 totals 15 residues. The CDR3 nucleotides are TGCAGTGCTAGCCGCAGGGGGACAGGCACCGGGGAGCTGTTTTTT. Protein sequence: CSASRRGTGTGELFF.

This clonotype appeared many times. V and J are TRBV27 and TRBJ1-5; TRBD1 matches 9 bases. There are 17 residues in the CDR3. Germline lookup yields CDR1 MNHEY and CDR2 SMNVEV (reference sequence). With 6 bases clipped from V and 6 bases from J, the junction kept 15 bases outside the gene matches. CDR3 region: CASRKEGTGTFGQPQHF. In nucleotides, the CDR3 is TGTGCCAGCAGAAAAGAAGGGACAGGGACTTTCGGTCAGCCCCAGCATTTT.

This clonotype came up a few times. The limits of the CDR3 on the DNA are not certain, so only TCRdb's listed CDR3 is given. V usage is TRBV5-1 and J usage is TRBJ2-1; the D segment call TRBD1 is taken from the table without a DNA check. The CDR3 sequence runs 12 residues, both termini included. The germline V gene encodes CDR1 SGHRS and CDR2 YFSETQ. The CDR3 here is CASSSSDREQFF.

This clonotype was recorded at least ten times. This sequence joins TRBV7-9 and TRBJ1-2; D gene uncertain. Germline V gene sequence: CDR1 SEHNR, CDR2 FQNEAQ (reference sequence). There are 15 residues in the CDR3. Between the trimmed V and J ends, which lost 5 bases and 2 bases, there was a span of 15 bases. The CDR3 DNA is TGTGCCAGCAGCCGTTCTTATGACCGAAACTATGGCTACACCTTC. Amino acid sequence: CASSRSYDRNYGYTF.

This clonotype was recorded at least ten times. The rearrangement joins TRBV6-5 to TRBJ2-5, with 7 bases that match TRBD2. Germline V gene data show CDR1 as MNHEY and CDR2 as SVGAGI. The CDR3 runs to 14 residues. Germline trimming cut 0 bases from V and 5 bases from J; bases unmatched to any gene: 3. CDR3 loop: CASSYSGGWETQYF. The CDR3 DNA follows: TGTGCCAGCAGTTACTCGGGGGGGTGGGAGACCCAGTACTTC.

This clonotype was counted many times. The rearrangement joins TRBV28 to TRBJ2-5; 9 positions match TRBD1. V gave up 7 bases and J gave up 5 bases; unmatched junction bases: 11. The CDR3 runs to 15 residues. Germline values: CDR1 MDHEN, CDR2 SYDVKM. This CDR3 reads CASTVPGQGSETQYF. The DNA for the CDR3 is TGTGCCAGCACCGTCCCGGGACAGGGTTCGGAGACCCAGTACTTC.

Remarks on this clonotype: Relative to the germline gene, one junction end is altered; a read error may explain this. The chain recombines TRBV7-2 with TRBJ2-7; D gene uncertain. The CDR3 is 12 residues long. The germline CDR1 and CDR2 sequences are SGHTA and FQGNSA. DNA of the CDR3: TGTGCCAGCAGCCTAGTGTCCTCCGAGCAGTACTTC. Translated: CASSLVSSEQYF.

The sample holds a few counts of this clonotype. The V and J genes are TRBV19 and TRBJ1-1; D possibly corresponds to TRBD1 (6 bases). Trimming pared 10 bases from V and 2 bases from J, leaving 20 bases between. Germline CDR1 reads LNHDA; CDR2 reads SQIVND (reference sequence). CDR3 length equals 15 residues. CDR3 DNA sequence: TGTGCCACTCAACCCGCAGGGGCCCAAAACACTGAAGCTTTCTTT. Protein product: CATQPAGAQNTEAFF.

In this sample, this clonotype turned up many times. This sequence joins TRBV7-9 and TRBJ2-3; weak D call: TRBD1 (5 bases). Germline CDR1 SEHNR, CDR2 FQNEAQ (reference sequence). The CDR3 extends over 14 amino acids. Trimming pared 4 bases from V and 2 bases from J, leaving 10 bases between. The CDR3: CASSYDSNTDTQYF. The CDR3 DNA reads as TGTGCCAGCAGCTACGACAGTAACACAGATACGCAGTATTTT. The full variable domain, its missing parts supplied by reference TRBV7-9 and TRBJ2-3, is DTGVSQNPRHKITKRGQNVTFRCDPISEHNRLYWYRQTLGQGPEFLTYFQNEAQLEKSRLLSDRFSAERPKGSFSTLEIQRTEQGDSAMYLCASSYDSNTDTQYFGPGTRLTVL.